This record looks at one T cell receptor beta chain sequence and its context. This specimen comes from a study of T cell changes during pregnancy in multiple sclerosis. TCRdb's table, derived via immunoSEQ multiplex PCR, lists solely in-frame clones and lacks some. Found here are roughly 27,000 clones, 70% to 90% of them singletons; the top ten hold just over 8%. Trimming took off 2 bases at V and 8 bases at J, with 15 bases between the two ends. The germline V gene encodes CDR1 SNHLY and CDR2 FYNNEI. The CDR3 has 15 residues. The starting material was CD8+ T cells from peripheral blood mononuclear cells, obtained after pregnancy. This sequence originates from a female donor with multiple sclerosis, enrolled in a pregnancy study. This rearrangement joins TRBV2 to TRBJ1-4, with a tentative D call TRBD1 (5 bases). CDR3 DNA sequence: TGTGCCAGCAGTGAACTCCAGCTAAAGGGGGAAAAACTGTTTTTT. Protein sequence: CASSELQLKGEKLFF. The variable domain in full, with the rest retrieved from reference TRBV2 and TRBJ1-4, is EPEVTQTPSHQVTQMGQEVILRCVPISNHLYFYWYRQILGQKVEFLVSFYNNEISEKSEIFDDQFSVERPDGSNFTLKIRSTKLEDSAMYFCASSELQLKGEKLFFGSGTQLSVL.